This T cell receptor (beta chain) appears in the sequencing data of a study of T cell responses to AZD1222 COVID-19 vaccine. Study-wide results and limits: Seropositive at baseline were only a handful of AZD1222 recipients. Vaccine-associated CD4 TCRs ranged over spike, dominating at 160-218 and 743-854. Unmutated variant regions are reportedly the target of nearly half of TCRs that are spike-specific.

CDR1 SGHTA and CDR2 FQGNSA come from the germline V gene. This CDR3 has 14 residues. Trimming shortened V by 5 bases and J by 3 bases, and 10 bases separated the two germline ends. As to this clone: Its antigen is currently unknown.

Assay: immunoSEQ multiplex PCR; the TCRdb copy retains only in-frame clones and omits some. The table includes 46,000 or so clones, approximately 80% detected once. The J gene is TRBJ2-2, the V gene TRBV7-2, with D maybe TRBD1 (6 bases). The input for sequencing was peripheral blood, taken on day 0 of AZD1222 vaccination. The clonotype comes from an adult in good health. In DNA, the CDR3 is TGTGCCAGCAGCACCCGGACAGACACCGGGGAGCTGTTTTTT. Protein sequence: CASSTRTDTGELFF.